Listed below are T cell receptor beta chains from one sample, sequenced in a study of CD8 T cells in Susac syndrome. TCRdb reprocessed the immunoSEQ multiplex PCR reads via MiXCR and lists one record per CDR3 protein. The table lists about 90,000 distinct CDR3 sequences, approximately 96% of them singletons, with 0.55% to 0.75% in the top ten. Specimen: CD8+ T cells from PBMCs. All receptors derive from a human donor with Susac syndrome. CDR3s include the opening cysteine and the closing phenylalanine or tryptophan. Each record gives: J gene, V gene, clone size, D gene, CDR3 DNA, CDR3 protein. D genes are given only for firm matches. Clone size is not always given. Where it is, it says once, few, many or a class for expanded clones.

j_call: TRBJ1-1; v_call: TRBV30; clone_size: -; d_call: -; cdr3_nt: TGTGCCTGGAGGCGTCAGGGTAACACTGAAGCTTTCTTT; cdr3_aa: CAWRRQGNTEAFF
j_call: TRBJ1-5; v_call: TRBV6-5; clone_size: -; d_call: TRBD1; cdr3_nt: TGTGCCAGCAGCCGGACAGGGGGCGATCAGCCCCAGCATTTT; cdr3_aa: CASSRTGGDQPQHF
j_call: TRBJ2-7; v_call: TRBV20-1; clone_size: -; d_call: TRBD2; cdr3_nt: TGCAGTGCATACCCGGGGGATCTTAGCGGGGGGAGCTCCTACGAGCAGTACTTC; cdr3_aa: CSAYPGDLSGGSSYEQYF
j_call: TRBJ1-1; v_call: TRBV28; clone_size: -; d_call: -; cdr3_nt: TGTGCCAGCAGTTTGATCCTGCTGAACACTGAAGCTTTCTTT; cdr3_aa: CASSLILLNTEAFF
j_call: TRBJ2-6; v_call: TRBV12-3/TRBV12-4; clone_size: once; d_call: -; cdr3_nt: TGTGCCAGCAGAAAGGGCGCTGGGGCCAACGTCCTGACTTTC; cdr3_aa: CASRKGAGANVLTF
j_call: TRBJ1-1; v_call: TRBV7-9; clone_size: -; d_call: TRBD1; cdr3_nt: TGTGCCAGCAGTCTACCGACAGGGGTCGGCACTGAAGCTTTCTTT; cdr3_aa: CASSLPTGVGTEAFF
j_call: TRBJ2-3; v_call: TRBV7-2; clone_size: -; d_call: -; cdr3_nt: TGTGCCAGCAGTAGACAACGGGAGACCACAGATACGCAGTATTTT; cdr3_aa: CASSRQRETTDTQYF
j_call: TRBJ1-2; v_call: TRBV18; clone_size: -; d_call: -; cdr3_nt: TGTGCCAGCTCACCACCGGACATTTATGGCTACACCTTC; cdr3_aa: CASSPPDIYGYTF
j_call: TRBJ2-7; v_call: TRBV18; clone_size: -; d_call: -; cdr3_nt: TGTGCCAGCTCACCACCTCAGATGGGCAGGTTACCTTTCGAGCAGTACTTC; cdr3_aa: CASSPPQMGRLPFEQYF
j_call: TRBJ1-5; v_call: TRBV25-1; clone_size: -; d_call: -; cdr3_nt: TGTGCCAGCAGTGAGGGGGGGGTACGGGGCAATCAGCCCCAGCATTTT; cdr3_aa: CASSEGGVRGNQPQHF
j_call: TRBJ2-2; v_call: TRBV24-1; clone_size: -; d_call: -; cdr3_nt: TGTGCCACCAGTGATTTCGAAACCGGGGAGCTGTTTTTT; cdr3_aa: CATSDFETGELFF
j_call: TRBJ2-3; v_call: TRBV20-1; clone_size: -; d_call: -; cdr3_nt: TGCAGTGCTCAAGGGACTTACACTTTCACAGATACGCAGTATTTT; cdr3_aa: CSAQGTYTFTDTQYF
j_call: TRBJ1-6; v_call: TRBV20-1; clone_size: -; d_call: -; cdr3_nt: TGCAGTGCTAGAGTTTCCGGGACCCTCCACTTT; cdr3_aa: CSARVSGTLHF
j_call: TRBJ2-1; v_call: TRBV11-1; clone_size: once; d_call: TRBD2; cdr3_nt: TGTGCCAGCACTCACCGGTCAGGACTAGCCCCGTTCTTC; cdr3_aa: CASTHRSGLAPFF
j_call: TRBJ1-5; v_call: TRBV7-2; clone_size: once; d_call: TRBD1; cdr3_nt: TGTGCCAGCAGCCCGGTAGGGACAGCTCAGCCCCAGCATTTT; cdr3_aa: CASSPVGTAQPQHF
j_call: TRBJ2-5; v_call: TRBV4-2; clone_size: -; d_call: -; cdr3_nt: TGTGCCAGCAGCCAAGATGTAGCGGCCTCTAGGGAGACCCAGTACTTC; cdr3_aa: CASSQDVAASRETQYF
j_call: TRBJ1-2; v_call: TRBV30; clone_size: -; d_call: -; cdr3_nt: TGTGCCTGGGCCCAGGGACCTATTGGCTACACCTTC; cdr3_aa: CAWAQGPIGYTF
j_call: TRBJ2-7; v_call: TRBV20-1; clone_size: once; d_call: TRBD1; cdr3_nt: TGCAGTGCCGAAAGGGACAGGGGTTCCTACGAGCAGTACTTC; cdr3_aa: CSAERDRGSYEQYF
j_call: TRBJ2-1; v_call: TRBV7-2; clone_size: -; d_call: -; cdr3_nt: TGTGCCAGCAGCTCCAAAGTATCTACTGAGCAGTTCTTC; cdr3_aa: CASSSKVSTEQFF
j_call: TRBJ2-5; v_call: TRBV24-1; clone_size: -; d_call: -; cdr3_nt: TGTGCCACCAGTGATCATACAACGTCCGGGGTAGAGACCCAGTACTTC; cdr3_aa: CATSDHTTSGVETQYF
j_call: TRBJ2-1; v_call: TRBV5-1; clone_size: once; d_call: -; cdr3_nt: TGCGCCAGCAGCTTCTCGGGGAACAATGAGCAGTTCTTC; cdr3_aa: CASSFSGNNEQFF
j_call: TRBJ2-5; v_call: TRBV6-6; clone_size: -; d_call: -; cdr3_nt: TGTGCCAGCACCGAGGCGGCAGACTACCAAGAGACCCAGTACTTC; cdr3_aa: CASTEAADYQETQYF
j_call: TRBJ1-1; v_call: TRBV7-2; clone_size: -; d_call: -; cdr3_nt: TGTGCCAGCACCCCGGACGGGGGAGGGACCACTGAAGCTTTCTTT; cdr3_aa: CASTPDGGGTTEAFF
j_call: TRBJ2-5; v_call: TRBV28; clone_size: -; d_call: TRBD1; cdr3_nt: TGTGCCAGCAGTAGTTCACAGGGGAATTTGGAGGAGACCCAGTACTTC; cdr3_aa: CASSSSQGNLEETQYF
j_call: TRBJ2-7; v_call: TRBV20-1; clone_size: -; d_call: -; cdr3_nt: TGCAGTGCTAGAGATTTCCGGACTGAAACCTACGAGCAGTACTTC; cdr3_aa: CSARDFRTETYEQYF
j_call: TRBJ2-2; v_call: TRBV29-1; clone_size: -; d_call: -; cdr3_nt: TGCAGCGTTGACGGGGCAGGGAGGATGGGGGAGCTGTTTTTT; cdr3_aa: CSVDGAGRMGELFF
j_call: TRBJ1-6; v_call: TRBV30; clone_size: -; d_call: -; cdr3_nt: TGTGCCTGGAGTAGACCAGGGTTGAATAATTCACCCCTCCACTTT; cdr3_aa: CAWSRPGLNNSPLHF
j_call: TRBJ1-2; v_call: TRBV7-9; clone_size: -; d_call: -; cdr3_nt: TGTGCCAGCAGCGGGGACAACTACTATGGCTACACCTTC; cdr3_aa: CASSGDNYYGYTF
j_call: TRBJ2-1; v_call: TRBV7-3; clone_size: -; d_call: TRBD2; cdr3_nt: TGTGCCAGCAGGAGAACGGCTAGCGGTAATGAGCAGTTCTTC; cdr3_aa: CASRRTASGNEQFF
j_call: TRBJ2-7; v_call: TRBV20-1; clone_size: -; d_call: -; cdr3_nt: TGCAGTGCTTCGGGTGGTCATACTTACGAGCAGTACTTC; cdr3_aa: CSASGGHTYEQYF
j_call: TRBJ1-2; v_call: TRBV7-9; clone_size: -; d_call: TRBD1; cdr3_nt: TGTGCCAGCAGCTCCGGGACAGGGGGCTACACCTTC; cdr3_aa: CASSSGTGGYTF
j_call: TRBJ2-1; v_call: TRBV5-6; clone_size: -; d_call: -; cdr3_nt: TGTGCCAGCAGCTTTTGGGGGCGTCTCTACAATGAGCAGTTCTTC; cdr3_aa: CASSFWGRLYNEQFF
j_call: TRBJ1-1; v_call: TRBV3-1; clone_size: -; d_call: -; cdr3_nt: TGTGCCAGCAGCCAAGGGGTGAGCTCTGAAGCTTTCTTT; cdr3_aa: CASSQGVSSEAFF
j_call: TRBJ2-7; v_call: TRBV28; clone_size: -; d_call: TRBD1; cdr3_nt: TGTGCCAGCAGGGAGACAGGGGGTGCGGACGAGCAGTACTTC; cdr3_aa: CASRETGGADEQYF
j_call: TRBJ1-5; v_call: TRBV29-1; clone_size: -; d_call: -; cdr3_nt: TGCAGCGTTGCCGGGTTTGGTCAGCCCCAGCATTTT; cdr3_aa: CSVAGFGQPQHF
j_call: TRBJ2-1; v_call: TRBV20-1; clone_size: once; d_call: -; cdr3_nt: TGCAGTGCTTCGGACTCATGGACCTACAATGAGCAGTTCTTC; cdr3_aa: CSASDSWTYNEQFF
j_call: TRBJ1-2; v_call: TRBV20-1; clone_size: -; d_call: -; cdr3_nt: TGCAGTGCCAAAGGCGCAGGGAAGGATGGCTACACCTTC; cdr3_aa: CSAKGAGKDGYTF
j_call: TRBJ1-6; v_call: TRBV3-1; clone_size: -; d_call: -; cdr3_nt: TGTGCCAGCAGCCAAGAATTTAGCCCCAGCTCCTATAATTCACCCCTCCACTTT; cdr3_aa: CASSQEFSPSSYNSPLHF
j_call: TRBJ1-2; v_call: TRBV20-1; clone_size: -; d_call: -; cdr3_nt: TGCAGTGCCCAAGCCGGGGTACAGGACTATGGCTACACCTTC; cdr3_aa: CSAQAGVQDYGYTF